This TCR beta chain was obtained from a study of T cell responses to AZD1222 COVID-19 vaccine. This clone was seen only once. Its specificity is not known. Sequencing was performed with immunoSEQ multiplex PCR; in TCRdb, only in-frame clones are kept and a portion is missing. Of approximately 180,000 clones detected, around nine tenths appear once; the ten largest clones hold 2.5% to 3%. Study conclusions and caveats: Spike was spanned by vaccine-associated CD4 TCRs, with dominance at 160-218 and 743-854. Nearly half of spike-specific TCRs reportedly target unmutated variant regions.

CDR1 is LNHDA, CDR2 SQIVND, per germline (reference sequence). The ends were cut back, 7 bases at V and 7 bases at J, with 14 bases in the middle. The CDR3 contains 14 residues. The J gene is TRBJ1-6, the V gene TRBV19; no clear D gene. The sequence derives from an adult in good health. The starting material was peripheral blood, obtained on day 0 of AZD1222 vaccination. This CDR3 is CASTIGPGNSPLHF. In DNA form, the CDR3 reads TGTGCCAGTACCATTGGACCGGGAAATTCACCCCTCCACTTT.